A single sample is the source of the 31 T cell receptor beta chains below, sequenced in a study of vaccination and CD4 T cells after COVID-19. Their specific antigens are unknown. Time point noted: late sampling 161 to 241 days after vaccination in a few convalescent patients. As for treatment: approximately nine-day PBMC culture with coronavirus spike peptide pools or control peptides (ViraFEST assay). With the Oncomine TCR Beta short-read assay, DNA from cultured CD4+ T cells was sequenced. TCRdb called the PCR reads again in MiXCR, with one record for every CDR3 protein. The sample contains tens of thousands of distinct CDR3 sequences, more than 30% of which appear only once. Sequenced here: CD4+ T cells from blood, cultured in vitro, sampled about 7 months after SARS-CoV-2 vaccination. Receptors were obtained from a human donor who had recovered from COVID-19.

The V and J genes are TRBV30 and TRBJ2-7; D remains unclear. Germline CDR1 reads GTSNPN; CDR2 reads SVGIG (reference sequence). The CDR3 spans 12 residues. The CDR3 bases are TGTGCATCCCAATCGGGCGGCTACGAGCAGTACTTC. Protein: CASQSGGYEQYF.

CDR3 nucleotide sequence: TGCAGTGCTGCACAAAGTAGGGGGTCACGGGACACTGAAGCTTTCTTT. Residues: CSAAQSRGSRDTEAFF. This chain joins TRBV20-1 and TRBJ1-1; the D gene is possibly TRBD1 (6 bases). CDR1 and CDR2 (germline): DFQATT, SNEGSKA (reference sequence). The CDR3 is 16 amino acids. V gave up 5 bases and J gave up 3 bases, with 22 bases separating them.

V is TRBV6-1 and J is TRBJ1-1; 8 bases fit TRBD1. Per germline, CDR1 MNHNS and CDR2 SASEGT. This CDR3 spans 14 amino acids. Trimming removed 7 bases from V and 7 bases from J; junction bases left unmatched: 11. This chain's CDR3 is CASTDYRGANEAFF. The CDR3 DNA is TGTGCCAGCACCGACTACAGGGGGGCGAATGAAGCTTTCTTT.

The gene calls are TRBV23-1 and TRBJ1-5; a possible D gene is TRBD1 (6 bases). TRBV23-1 is marked as an open reading frame, function uncertain. This CDR3 contains 18 residues. Trimming pared 0 bases from V and 4 bases from J, leaving 19 bases between. The CDR3 region is CASSQSIEGGHDNQPQHF. In DNA form, the CDR3 reads TGCGCCAGCAGTCAATCGATTGAGGGGGGACACGATAATCAGCCCCAGCATTTT.

The chain joins TRBV5-1 to TRBJ2-7; unclear D gene. Trimming took off 0 bases at V and 4 bases at J, with 11 bases between the two ends. The germline V gene has CDR1 SGHRS and CDR2 YFSETQ. This CDR3 is built from 14 residues. This CDR3 reads CASSLAGSAYEQYF. Written as DNA, the CDR3 is TGCGCCAGCAGCTTGGCCGGCAGCGCTTACGAGCAGTACTTC.

This clonotype was detected only a few times. The genes are TRBV28 and TRBJ1-1, with 9 bases matching TRBD1. The germline gives CDR1 MDHEN, CDR2 SYDVKM. V was pared by 4 bases and J by 0 bases, with 9 bases of the junction left unmatched. The CDR3 loop spans 17 amino acids. CDR3 DNA sequence: TGTGCCAGCAGTTCCCGCATGGACAGGGGCTTGAACACTGAAGCTTTCTTT. It is translated as CASSSRMDRGLNTEAFF.

The V call is TRBV25-1, the J call TRBJ2-5; D is ambiguous. The V gene's germline CDR1 is MGHDK and CDR2 SYGVNS. V lost 2 bases to trimming and J lost 5 bases, with 3 bases between them. This CDR3 region has 11 residues. CDR3 DNA: TGTGCCAGCAGTGAAACCGAGACCCAGTACTTC. Translating it yields CASSETETQYF. Using reference TRBV25-1 and TRBJ2-5 for the parts outside the CDR3, the full variable domain is EADIYQTPRYLVIGTGKKITLECSQTMGHDKMYWYQQDPGMELHLIHYSYGVNSTEKGDLSSESTVSRIRTEHFPLTLESARPSHTSQYLCASSETETQYFGPGTRLLVL.

The CDR3 protein is CASSPTRYQETQYF. The CDR3 DNA sequence: TGTGCCAGCAGCCCAACCCGGTACCAAGAGACCCAGTACTTC. The rearrangement links TRBV7-2 to TRBJ2-5; no firm D call. CDR1 is SGHTA, CDR2 FQGNSA, per germline. This CDR3 has 14 amino acids. Trimming cost V 5 bases and J 0 bases, with 10 bases left between them.

This clonotype was counted a few times. V usage is TRBV7-2 and J usage is TRBJ1-1; tentative D call: TRBD1 (6 bases). CDR3 size: 13 residues. Germline V CDR1 and CDR2: SGHTA, FQGNSA. Trimming cost V 5 bases and J 4 bases, with 11 bases left between them. CDR3 nucleotide sequence: TGTGCCAGCAGCGCCCGAGGGGGCACTGAAGCTTTCTTT. Encoded protein: CASSARGGTEAFF.

The V call is TRBV20-1, the J call TRBJ2-5, with TRBD2 matching over 7 bases. The germline gives CDR1 DFQATT, CDR2 SNEGSKA (reference sequence). The CDR3 has 18 residues. Trimming took 4 bases from V and 4 from J; bases not matched to a gene: 21. The CDR3 nucleotides are TGCAGTGCTATCGGCACCAGCTTACTAGCGCGGGGGAGAGAGACCCAGTACTTC. It yields the protein CSAIGTSLLARGRETQYF.

This clonotype is categorized as medium-sized (0.01 to 0.1%). The rearrangement joins TRBV27 to TRBJ2-7, with 8 bases identical to TRBD1. J was trimmed by 6 bases and V by 8 bases; bases with no gene match: 15. The germline gives CDR1 MNHEY, CDR2 SMNVEV (reference sequence). The CDR3 is made up of 15 amino acids. The CDR3 sequence is CASGVRQGSSGEQYF. As DNA, the CDR3 is TGTGCCAGCGGTGTCCGACAGGGGAGCTCGGGCGAGCAGTACTTC.

The table lists this clonotype with a few counts. The chain combines TRBV15 with TRBJ1-2; tentative D call: TRBD1 (6 bases). Germline V gene data show CDR1 as LNHNV and CDR2 as YYDKDF (reference sequence). Trimming took off 3 bases at V and 8 bases at J, with 13 bases between the two ends. The CDR3 consists of 13 residues. CDR3 nucleotide sequence: TGTGCCACCAGCAGCCGAACAGGGACGGGCTACACCTTC. Encoded protein: CATSSRTGTGYTF.

The chain joins TRBV25-1 to TRBJ1-2; 10 positions agree with TRBD1. The CDR3 consists of 17 residues. The germline V gene has CDR1 MGHDK and CDR2 SYGVNS. The V and J ends lost 6 bases and 5 bases, in that order; junction bases with no gene match: 15. The CDR3 reads CASRLRQGAHRGYGYTF. The DNA of the CDR3 is TGTGCCAGCAGACTAAGACAGGGGGCTCATCGAGGGTATGGCTACACCTTC.

V is TRBV19 and J is TRBJ1-2; possibly TRBD1 for D (5 bases). Between the trimmed V and J ends, which lost 3 bases and 1 base, there was a span of 12 bases. CDR3 length: 15 residues. Per germline, CDR1 LNHDA and CDR2 SQIVND (reference sequence). The CDR3: CASSIWGLNNYGYTF. The CDR3 DNA follows: TGTGCCAGTAGTATTTGGGGCCTGAATAACTATGGCTACACCTTC. The full variable domain, with the rest looked up from reference TRBV19 and TRBJ1-2, is DGGITQSPKYLFRKEGQNVTLSCEQNLNHDAMYWYRQDPGQGLRLIYYSQIVNDFQKGDIAEGYSVSREKKESFPLTVTSAQKNPTAFYLCASSIWGLNNYGYTFGSGTRLTVV.

This clonotype turned up a few times. The genes are TRBV7-2 and TRBJ1-1, with a possible D match to TRBD1 (6 bases). Looked up from germline, CDR1 is SGHTA and CDR2 is FQGNSA. CDR3 size: 13 residues. V lost 1 base to trimming and J lost 5 bases, with 8 bases between them. In DNA, the CDR3 is TGTGCCAGCAGCTTAGGACAGGAGACTGAAGCTTTCTTT. It yields the protein CASSLGQETEAFF.

The chain joins TRBV18 to TRBJ2-5; tentative D call: TRBD2 (5 bases). The CDR3 is 15 residues long. Germline V gene lookup returns CDR1 KGHSH and CDR2 LQKENI. The V gene lost 0 bases and the J gene lost 5 bases, with 13 bases spanning the gap. Written as DNA, the CDR3 is TGTGCCAGCTCACCACCGTCGGAGGTCTGGGAGACCCAGTACTTC. This translates into CASSPPSEVWETQYF.

This clonotype showed up just a few times. V usage is TRBV19 and J usage is TRBJ1-5; D may be TRBD1 (6 bases). Germline-derived CDR1 and CDR2 are LNHDA and SQIVND (reference sequence). CDR3 length: 16 residues. Between the trimmed V and J ends, which lost 6 bases and 6 bases, there was a span of 21 bases. The CDR3 DNA reads TGTGCCAGTAGCGTTCGACCAGCGGGGGCCGGTCAGCCCCAGCATTTT. This translates into CASSVRPAGAGQPQHF.

There are a few counts of this clonotype. The chain recombines TRBV6-5 with TRBJ1-2; D might be TRBD1 (6 bases). CDR1 is MNHEY, CDR2 SVGAGI, per germline. The CDR3 is made up of 16 amino acids. Trimming removed 2 bases from V and 0 bases from J, with 13 bases in between. The CDR3, as DNA: TGTGCCAGCAGTTACACGGCAGGGGTTACTAACTATGGCTACACCTTC. Residues: CASSYTAGVTNYGYTF.

The chain uses TRBV20-1 and TRBJ2-1, with 14 bases matching TRBD2. Germline V gene sequence: CDR1 DFQATT, CDR2 SNEGSKA (reference sequence). The J segment lost 7 bases and the V segment lost 5 bases, leaving 10 bases of the junction unmatched. The CDR3 has 16 amino acids. For the CDR3, the DNA is TGCAGTGCTGTCAGGACTAGCGGGGGGTTGGTTAATGAGCAGTTCTTC. It encodes CSAVRTSGGLVNEQFF.

This clonotype is termed medium-sized. The chain has TRBV10-3 and TRBJ1-6; no clear D. CDR1 and CDR2 (germline): ENHRY, SYGVKD. With 3 bases removed from V and 0 bases from J, the gap between germline ends came to 9 bases. This CDR3 is built from 16 residues. The CDR3 DNA follows: TGTGCCATCAGTGACCCGATTAGCTCCTATAATTCACCCCTCCACTTT. This sequence encodes CAISDPISSYNSPLHF.

This chain links TRBV24-1 with TRBJ2-1, with 7 bases fitting TRBD2. The V gene's germline CDR1 is KGHDR and CDR2 SFDVKD. CDR3 length equals 16 residues. V lost 1 base and J lost 2; bases outside the gene matches: 4. The CDR3 here is CATSDFGGTTYNEQFF. The DNA for the CDR3 is TGTGCCACCAGTGATTTTGGGGGGACTACCTACAATGAGCAGTTCTTC.

The chain has TRBV6-2 or TRBV6-3 and TRBJ2-3; 8 bases are shared with TRBD2. The CDR3 is 14 residues long. Trimming at V came to 5 bases and at J to 7 bases, leaving 8 bases not matched to a gene. Germline V CDR1 and CDR2: MNHEY, SVGEGT. Here the CDR3 reads CASSTAGVPNTQYF. DNA of the CDR3: TGTGCCAGCAGTACAGCGGGAGTACCTAATACGCAGTATTTT.

This clonotype was seen only a few times. The genes are TRBV6-5 and TRBJ2-5; TRBD1 matches at 10 bases. Germline V gene data show CDR1 as MNHEY and CDR2 as SVGAGI. V shed 2 bases and J 1 base; nucleotides not matched to a gene: 1. The CDR3 spans 15 residues. CDR3: CASSYGDRGQETQYF. CDR3 nucleotides: TGTGCCAGCAGTTACGGGGACAGGGGCCAAGAGACCCAGTACTTC.

V and J are TRBV7-3 and TRBJ2-3; 8 bases are shared with TRBD2. The CDR3 has 18 amino acids. CDR1 and CDR2 from the germline V gene are SGHTA and FQGTGA. J gave up 0 bases and V 5 bases, and 13 bases lay outside the gene matches. The CDR3 here is CASSAPTSSGGSTDTQYF. The CDR3 DNA reads TGTGCCAGCAGCGCCCCCACCTCCAGCGGGGGCAGCACAGATACGCAGTATTTT.

The chain employs TRBV2 and TRBJ1-6; 8 positions agree with TRBD1. Unmatched junction bases numbered 9, after V lost 7 bases and J lost 13 bases. Germline CDR1 reads SNHLY; CDR2 reads FYNNEI. The CDR3 contains 13 residues. CDR3 sequence: CASNRQGTLPLHF. Here the CDR3 DNA reads TGTGCCAGCAACAGACAGGGGACGCTTCCCCTCCACTTT.

This clonotype was counted a few times. The genes are TRBV4-2 and TRBJ2-5, with TRBD2 matching over 8 bases. The germline gives CDR1 LGHNA, CDR2 YNFKEQ. Trimming took 3 bases from V and 4 from J; bases not matched to a gene: 10. The CDR3 has 16 amino acids. The CDR3 spells CASSHYREGMTETQYF. The CDR3 nucleotides are TGTGCCAGCAGCCACTACCGGGAGGGAATGACAGAGACCCAGTACTTC.

This chain connects TRBV15 to TRBJ2-6, with D tentatively TRBD1 (5 bases). This CDR3 has 14 residues. The germline V gene has CDR1 LNHNV and CDR2 YYDKDF (reference sequence). Trimming took off 8 bases at V and 5 bases at J, with 13 bases between the two ends. CDR3 loop: CATSDSVWANVLTF. The CDR3 coding sequence is TGTGCCACCTCCGACAGTGTCTGGGCCAACGTCCTGACTTTC. The whole variable domain, remainder taken from reference TRBV15 and TRBJ2-6, is DAMVIQNPRYQVTQFGKPVTLSCSQTLNHNVMYWYQQKSSQAPKLLFHYYDKDFNNEADTPDNFQSRRPNTSFCFLDIRSPGLGDTAMYLCATSDSVWANVLTFGAGSRLTVL.

The chain combines TRBV15 with TRBJ2-1; weak D call: TRBD2 (6 bases). There are 16 residues in the CDR3. Germline CDR1 and CDR2: LNHNV and YYDKDF (reference sequence). Trimming shortened V by 1 base and J by 6 bases, and 16 bases separated the two germline ends. The CDR3 coding sequence is TGTGCCACCAGCAGAGTAGATGGGGAGGACGGCAATGAGCAGTTCTTC. Its translation: CATSRVDGEDGNEQFF.

This clonotype occurred a few times. The gene calls are TRBV2 and TRBJ1-2; no clear D. CDR1 and CDR2 (germline): SNHLY, FYNNEI. The CDR3 runs to 12 residues. The V gene lost 2 bases and the J gene lost 8 bases, with 9 bases spanning the gap. This CDR3 is CASSEPGYGYTF. Here the CDR3 DNA reads TGTGCCAGCAGTGAACCGGGTTACGGCTACACCTTC.

This sequence joins TRBV19 and TRBJ2-7, with 8 bases matching TRBD2. The CDR3 loop spans 13 amino acids. Germline lookup yields CDR1 LNHDA and CDR2 SQIVND (reference sequence). V was pared by 5 bases and J by 1 base, with 1 base of the junction left unmatched. The CDR3 spells CASSRGGSYEQYF. The CDR3, as DNA: TGTGCCAGTAGTCGCGGGGGGTCCTACGAGCAGTACTTC. Variable domain in full (rest from reference TRBV19 and TRBJ2-7): DGGITQSPKYLFRKEGQNVTLSCEQNLNHDAMYWYRQDPGQGLRLIYYSQIVNDFQKGDIAEGYSVSREKKESFPLTVTSAQKNPTAFYLCASSRGGSYEQYFGPGTRLTVT.

This chain uses TRBV10-3 with TRBJ1-2; 8 bases line up with TRBD1. Looked up from germline, CDR1 is ENHRY and CDR2 is SYGVKD. The CDR3 runs 15 residues. V lost 0 bases and J lost 8; bases outside the gene matches: 8. Here the CDR3 DNA reads TGTGCCATCAGTGAGTCGACTCGGACAGGGACCGGCTACACCTTC. Translation gives CAISESTRTGTGYTF.